The 14 T cell receptor beta chains below all came from one sample that was sequenced in a study of T cell responses to AZD1222 COVID-19 vaccine. Sequenced by immunoSEQ multiplex PCR; TCRdb stores in-frame clones only, minus some. The table includes fewer than 140,000 clones, roughly 90% detected once. The input for sequencing was peripheral blood, taken on day 0 of AZD1222 vaccination. The origin of the receptors is an adult in good health.

This clone was seen only once. V and J are TRBV5-4 and TRBJ1-1; a weak D match, TRBD1 (6 bases). Per the germline V gene, CDR1 is SGHNT and CDR2 is YYREEE (reference sequence). The V and J ends lost 3 bases and 6 bases respectively, with 18 bases between them. The CDR3 consists of 15 residues. This chain's CDR3 is CASSSAAGARAEAFF. CDR3 nucleotide sequence: TGTGCCAGCAGCTCCGCGGCGGGGGCTAGGGCTGAAGCTTTCTTT.

The chain carries TRBV27 and TRBJ2-7; tentatively, D is TRBD1 or TRBD2 (5 bases each). V shed 6 bases and J shed 4 bases, with 13 bases lying between them. Germline lookup yields CDR1 MNHEY and CDR2 SMNVEV (reference sequence). The CDR3 is 13 residues long. CDR3 protein: CASRRDRLYEQYF. The CDR3 nucleotides are TGTGCCAGCAGGAGGGACCGCCTATACGAGCAGTACTTC.

The chain carries TRBV7-2 and TRBJ1-5; D possibly corresponds to TRBD1 (5 bases). The germline CDR1 and CDR2 sequences are SGHTA and FQGNSA. The CDR3 runs 16 residues. Trimming cost V 1 base and J 5 bases, with 15 bases left between them. The CDR3 DNA reads TGTGCCAGCAGCTTAGGAGGGGCCACTCTTGATCAGCCCCAGCATTTT. The encoded protein is CASSLGGATLDQPQHF.

The chain couples TRBV3-1 (or the pseudogene TRBV3-2) to TRBJ2-1, with a weak D call TRBD2 (6 bases). CDR1 and CDR2 (germline): LGHDT, YNNKEL (reference sequence). The V end lost 4 bases, the J end lost 3 bases, and 13 bases lay between the germline ends. The CDR3 has 15 residues. For the CDR3, the DNA is TGTGCCAGCAGCCGAGACAAGCGGGTCTACAATGAGCAGTTCTTC. Translation: CASSRDKRVYNEQFF.

The rearrangement uses TRBV5-1 and TRBJ1-6; the match to TRBD1 covers 9 bases. The CDR3 totals 14 residues. V dropped 3 bases and J dropped 7; count of bases not matched to a gene: 2. Germline loops: CDR1 SGHRS, CDR2 YFSETQ. CDR3 in DNA: TGCGCCAGCAGCTGGGACAGGGAAAATTCACCCCTCCACTTT. This gives the protein CASSWDRENSPLHF.

CDR3 sequence: CASNTGTGLQETQYF. The CDR3 bases are TGTGCCAGTAATACCGGGACAGGGCTACAAGAGACCCAGTACTTC. The V call is TRBV19, the J call TRBJ2-5; 9 positions match TRBD1. The CDR3 runs 15 residues. Germline V gives CDR1 LNHDA, CDR2 SQIVND (reference sequence). The V gene end was trimmed by 7 bases and the J gene end by 2 bases; junction bases not matched to a gene: 8.

The genes are TRBV10-1 and TRBJ2-5; no firm D call. Between the trimmed V and J ends, which lost 5 bases and 4 bases, there was a span of 14 bases. CDR3 length: 14 amino acids. Per the germline V gene, CDR1 is WNHNN and CDR2 is SYGVQD (reference sequence). CDR3 nucleotide sequence: TGCGCCAGCAGTCCGCGGCAGTCGCTAGAGACCCAGTACTTC. The encoded protein is CASSPRQSLETQYF.

The chain is built from TRBV4-3 and TRBJ1-1; D is ambiguous. The CDR3 totals 13 residues. V lost 0 bases to trimming and J lost 2 bases, with 4 bases between them. Germline V gene sequence: CDR1 LGHNA, CDR2 YSLEER. CDR3 sequence: CASSQELNTEAFF. CDR3 coding DNA: TGCGCCAGCAGCCAAGAACTAAACACTGAAGCTTTCTTT.

The chain carries TRBV5-1 and TRBJ1-3; no definite D call. Germline lookup yields CDR1 SGHRS and CDR2 YFSETQ. V gave up 5 bases and J gave up 2 bases, with 17 bases separating them. The CDR3 is made up of 16 amino acids. In nucleotides, the CDR3 is TGCGCCAGCAGTTATGCGGCCACAAGCACTGGAAACACCATATATTTT. This translates into CASSYAATSTGNTIYF.

This chain connects TRBV10-3 to TRBJ1-3; 10 nucleotides match TRBD1. Germline CDR1 is ENHRY and CDR2 is SYGVKD. With V trimmed by 3 bases and J by 4 bases, 12 bases remained unmatched. The CDR3 consists of 18 residues. The CDR3 nucleotides read TGTGCCATCAGTGAATACCCGCCGGGACAGGGGTCCGGAAACACCATATATTTT. Its protein is CAISEYPPGQGSGNTIYF.

The CDR3 region is CASSFGQGRNNQPQHF. The CDR3 DNA is TGTGCCAGCAGCTTTGGACAGGGTCGGAACAATCAGCCCCAGCATTTT. This chain joins TRBV7-2 and TRBJ1-5, with 8 positions matching TRBD1. Germline loops: CDR1 SGHTA, CDR2 FQGNSA. The length of the CDR3 is 16 residues. The V gene end was trimmed by 3 bases and the J gene end by 3 bases; junction bases not matched to a gene: 7.

CDR3 bases: TGTGCCAGCAGTGCCCCTAGCGGGAGGGGGACAGATACGCAGTATTTT. The encoded protein is CASSAPSGRGTDTQYF. The rearrangement links TRBV2 to TRBJ2-3; 12 bases align to TRBD2. Trimming cost V 4 bases and J 3 bases; bases outside gene matches: 5. The CDR3 runs to 16 residues. Looked up from germline, CDR1 is SNHLY and CDR2 is FYNNEI. The entire variable domain, with the rest obtained from reference TRBV2 and TRBJ2-3, is as follows: EPEVTQTPSHQVTQMGQEVILRCVPISNHLYFYWYRQILGQKVEFLVSFYNNEISEKSEIFDDQFSVERPDGSNFTLKIRSTKLEDSAMYFCASSAPSGRGTDTQYFGPGTRLTVL.

The gene calls are TRBV28 and TRBJ2-2; maybe TRBD1 (5 bases). V lost 1 base, J lost 3 bases, and 15 bases lay in between. Germline V lookup: CDR1 MDHEN, CDR2 SYDVKM. The CDR3 length is 17 residues. Here the CDR3 DNA reads TGTGCCAGCAGTTTATCTCCAGGGCGCACTCACACCGGGGAGCTGTTTTTT. Protein: CASSLSPGRTHTGELFF.

The CDR3 here is CASSIINVDSNYEQYF. DNA for the CDR3: TGTGCCAGTAGTATAATAAATGTCGACAGCAACTACGAGCAGTACTTC. The J gene is TRBJ2-7, the V gene TRBV19; D possibly corresponds to TRBD1 (5 bases). This CDR3 spans 16 amino acids. In germline, CDR1 is LNHDA, CDR2 SQIVND (reference sequence). Trimming took 2 bases from V and 3 from J, leaving 17 bases between them.